These 32 T cell receptor beta chains share one sample of origin, sequenced in a study of blood T cell repertoires in COVID-19. Data came from immunoSEQ multiplex PCR; TCRdb stores just in-frame clones and leaves some out. The sample holds tens of thousands of clones, roughly 80% seen once. The source material was peripheral blood. The receptors derive from a woman in her sixties or seventies with acute or convalescent COVID-19.

Only a few counts were recorded for this clone. The sample carries other DNA sequences with the same CDR3. This sequence joins TRBV20-1 and TRBJ2-2, with 10 bases that match TRBD2. CDR3 length: 15 amino acids. The germline V gene encodes CDR1 DFQATT and CDR2 SNEGSKA (reference sequence). V lost 3 bases to trimming and J lost 5 bases; unmatched junction nucleotides: 6. The DNA for the CDR3 is TGCAGTGCTAGTCCAGCGGGGGGGCGAACCGGGGAGCTGTTTTTT. It is translated as CSASPAGGRTGELFF.

The chain joins TRBV28 to TRBJ2-1, with a weak D call TRBD2 (6 bases). Germline-derived CDR1 and CDR2 are MDHEN and SYDVKM. This CDR3 has 14 amino acids. V was trimmed by 4 bases and J by 2 bases, leaving 9 bases between them. For the CDR3, the DNA is TGTGCCAGCAGTTCGGCGGGACCCTACAATGAGCAGTTCTTC. Encoded protein: CASSSAGPYNEQFF.

This clone turned up a few times. The chain is built from TRBV4-3 and TRBJ2-2; 7 bases align to TRBD1. The CDR3 totals 15 residues. Trimming took 5 bases from V and 5 from J; bases not matched to a gene: 8. The germline V gene has CDR1 LGHNA and CDR2 YSLEER. CDR3 amino acids: CASSKGGLVTGELFF. CDR3 bases: TGCGCCAGCAGCAAAGGGGGCTTGGTGACCGGGGAGCTGTTTTTT.

This chain joins TRBV18 and TRBJ2-7; D unclear. From germline, CDR1 is KGHSH and CDR2 LQKENI. V lost 3 bases and J lost 0, with 15 bases in between. This CDR3 contains 16 residues. The CDR3 sequence: CASSPRTSLSSYEQYF. The CDR3 nucleotides are TGTGCCAGCTCACCGCGAACGTCATTATCCTCCTACGAGCAGTACTTC.

The chain links TRBV18 to TRBJ2-7; D is unclear. CDR1 is KGHSH, CDR2 LQKENI, per germline. CDR3 size: 13 residues. Trimming removed 2 bases at V and 7 bases at J, with 12 bases between. This CDR3 is CASSPGRYEEQYF. Here the CDR3 DNA reads TGTGCCAGCTCACCAGGGCGATATGAAGAGCAGTACTTC.

The V gene is TRBV2, the J gene TRBJ2-2; D not certain. V lost 5 bases and J lost 7, with 8 bases in between. The CDR3 loop spans 12 amino acids. Germline CDR1 SNHLY, CDR2 FYNNEI. The CDR3: CASSRLGGELFF. CDR3 DNA sequence: TGTGCCAGCAGTAGACTGGGCGGGGAGCTGTTTTTT.

V gene TRBV7-2 combines with J gene TRBJ1-1, with D possibly matching TRBD1 (5 bases). V was shortened by 0 bases and J by 4 bases, with 9 bases between the two germline ends. This CDR3 contains 14 residues. Germline V gene data show CDR1 as SGHTA and CDR2 as FQGNSA. CDR3 protein: CASSLAGGGTEAFF. CDR3 sequence (DNA): TGTGCCAGCAGCTTAGCGGGGGGGGGCACTGAAGCTTTCTTT.

The rearrangement joins TRBV4-2 to TRBJ1-1; the D gene is possibly TRBD1 (5 bases). This CDR3 has 13 residues. V lost 2 bases and J 6 bases, leaving 10 bases between the germline ends. Germline V lookup: CDR1 LGHNA, CDR2 YNFKEQ. The CDR3 here is CASSQRDRAEAFF. The DNA of the CDR3 is TGTGCCAGCAGCCAACGCGACAGAGCTGAAGCTTTCTTT.

The chain links TRBV2 to TRBJ1-5; 9 nucleotides match TRBD1. The germline CDR1 and CDR2 sequences are SNHLY and FYNNEI. V lost 6 bases, J lost 8 bases, and 8 bases stayed unmatched. The CDR3 extends over 14 amino acids. CDR3 DNA: TGTGCCAGCAGCGGACAGGGGAATCGCGAGCCCCAGCATTTT. This encodes CASSGQGNREPQHF.

This chain links TRBV27 with TRBJ2-1; possibly TRBD1 for D (5 bases). The V and J ends lost 6 bases and 6 bases respectively, with 21 bases between them. CDR3 length equals 16 residues. CDR1 MNHEY and CDR2 SMNVEV come from the germline V gene (reference sequence). CDR3 in amino acids: CASRNLKGVSGNEQFF. The CDR3 nucleotides read TGTGCCAGCAGGAACCTCAAAGGGGTCTCGGGCAATGAGCAGTTCTTC.

The chain links TRBV7-9 to TRBJ1-5; 7 positions agree with TRBD1. Germline CDR1 is SEHNR and CDR2 is FQNEAQ (reference sequence). This CDR3 comprises 15 residues. J gave up 4 bases and V 5 bases, and 8 bases lay outside the gene matches. The CDR3 nucleotides are TGTGCCAGCAGCCAGACAGGGAGATGGAATCAGCCCCAGCATTTT. Its protein product is CASSQTGRWNQPQHF.

The CDR3 sequence: CASSASSGGYDEQYF. The CDR3 DNA follows: TGTGCCAGTAGTGCTTCCTCAGGGGGCTACGACGAGCAGTACTTC. This chain links TRBV19 with TRBJ2-7; 8 nucleotides match TRBD1. V lost 5 bases to trimming and J lost 5 bases; unmatched junction nucleotides: 11. The CDR3 consists of 15 residues. The germline CDR1 and CDR2 sequences are LNHDA and SQIVND (reference sequence).

The V call is TRBV10-3, the J call TRBJ1-2; 9 bases map to TRBD1. V gave up 6 bases and J gave up 4 bases; unmatched junction bases: 3. This CDR3 comprises 13 residues. The germline gives CDR1 ENHRY, CDR2 SYGVKD. CDR3 protein: CAIRGQGSYGYTF. The CDR3 coding sequence is TGTGCCATCAGGGGACAGGGAAGCTATGGCTACACCTTC.

The V call is TRBV2, the J call TRBJ2-7; TRBD1 aligns across 8 bases. Germline CDR1 SNHLY, CDR2 FYNNEI. V gave up 5 bases and J gave up 4 bases; unmatched junction bases: 10. The CDR3 sequence is 15 residues long. CDR3 protein: CASSLEGRGLYEQYF. CDR3 DNA: TGTGCCAGCAGTCTCGAGGGCAGGGGGCTATACGAGCAGTACTTC.

This clone turned up a few times. The rearrangement links TRBV7-2 to TRBJ1-1; D perhaps matches TRBD1 (6 bases). With 3 bases removed from V and 5 bases from J, the gap between germline ends came to 10 bases. CDR1 and CDR2 from the germline V gene are SGHTA and FQGNSA. The CDR3 has 13 residues. This CDR3 is CASSFQGQTEAFF. CDR3 nucleotides: TGTGCCAGCAGCTTCCAGGGGCAAACTGAAGCTTTCTTT.

V usage is TRBV28 and J usage is TRBJ1-5, with D maybe TRBD1 (5 bases). Germline loops: CDR1 MDHEN, CDR2 SYDVKM. CDR3 size: 12 residues. The germline V and J ends were trimmed by 8 bases and 3 bases, with 8 bases remaining between them. Here the CDR3 DNA reads TGTGCCAGCCTGGACACCAATCAGCCCCAGCATTTT. Translation: CASLDTNQPQHF.

The chain employs TRBV7-9 and TRBJ2-7; a weak D match, TRBD2 (6 bases). CDR1 and CDR2 (germline): SEHNR, FQNEAQ (reference sequence). The CDR3 is made up of 15 amino acids. Trimming left V 10 bases short and J 3 bases short, with 22 bases between. The CDR3 loop reads CATTENRDSGYEQYF. The DNA for the CDR3 is TGTGCCACCACGGAAAATAGGGACTCAGGCTACGAGCAGTACTTC.

A few counts support this clone. The chain uses TRBV28 and TRBJ1-3; 8 bases agree with TRBD1. With V trimmed by 2 bases and J by 7 bases, 1 base remained unmatched. There are 13 residues in the CDR3. The germline gives CDR1 MDHEN, CDR2 SYDVKM. The CDR3 sequence is CASSLGQGNTIYF. DNA for the CDR3: TGTGCCAGCAGTTTAGGACAGGGCAACACCATATATTTT.

The chain combines TRBV6-2 or TRBV6-3 with TRBJ2-5, with D maybe TRBD2 (5 bases). CDR3 length: 17 residues. Deletions cut 5 bases from V and 3 bases from J, with 22 bases between. Germline-derived CDR1 and CDR2 are MNHEY and SVGEGT. The CDR3 reads CASSTTRSGKQKETQYF. The CDR3 nucleotides are TGTGCCAGCAGTACAACACGATCGGGGAAACAGAAAGAGACCCAGTACTTC.

This clone is a singleton in its sample. The J gene is TRBJ2-5, the V gene TRBV19; D unresolved. V lost 7 bases and J 2 bases, leaving 17 bases between the germline ends. The CDR3 extends over 15 amino acids. Germline values: CDR1 LNHDA, CDR2 SQIVND (reference sequence). In nucleotides, the CDR3 is TGTGCCAGTAACGTCGGCAGGAACGAGCAAGAGACCCAGTACTTC. It translates to CASNVGRNEQETQYF.

The chain combines TRBV7-9 with TRBJ2-7; TRBD1 matches at 9 bases. Trimming removed 2 bases from V and 5 bases from J; junction bases left unmatched: 7. The CDR3 extends over 15 amino acids. The germline V gene encodes CDR1 SEHNR and CDR2 FQNEAQ (reference sequence). CDR3 nucleotide sequence: TGTGCCAGCAGCTTATACGGGACAGGGCGCGACGAGCAGTACTTC. This translates into CASSLYGTGRDEQYF. The complete variable domain, with remaining parts taken from reference TRBV7-9 and TRBJ2-7, reads DTGVSQNPRHKITKRGQNVTFRCDPISEHNRLYWYRQTLGQGPEFLTYFQNEAQLEKSRLLSDRFSAERPKGSFSTLEIQRTEQGDSAMYLCASSLYGTGRDEQYFGPGTRLTVT.

In its sample, this clone was seen many times. The V gene is TRBV6-2 or TRBV6-3, the J gene TRBJ1-1; D perhaps matches TRBD1 (6 bases). The germline CDR1 and CDR2 sequences are MNHEY and SVGEGT. The V and J ends lost 2 bases and 5 bases respectively, with 12 bases between them. CDR3 length: 14 amino acids. The CDR3 region is CASSYVQGHTEAFF. DNA of the CDR3: TGTGCCAGCAGTTACGTACAGGGCCATACTGAAGCTTTCTTT.

The chain couples TRBV19 to TRBJ2-2; 9 bases line up with TRBD2. After removal of 3 bases from V and 6 bases from J, the junction contained 2 bases not matched to a gene. This CDR3 contains 14 residues. The germline CDR1 and CDR2 sequences are LNHDA and SQIVND (reference sequence). The CDR3 nucleotides read TGTGCCAGTAGTATGGGACTAGCCGCCGGGGAGCTGTTTTTT. Translation gives CASSMGLAAGELFF.

The rearrangement uses TRBV27 and TRBJ1-1; tentative D call: TRBD1 (6 bases). The CDR3 consists of 13 residues. Trimming removed 5 bases at V and 6 bases at J, with 13 bases between. Germline-derived CDR1 and CDR2 are MNHEY and SMNVEV (reference sequence). The CDR3 is CASSTAGTPEAFF. CDR3 nucleotide sequence: TGTGCCAGCAGTACCGCCGGGACACCTGAAGCTTTCTTT.

The sample holds a few counts of this clone. V usage is TRBV5-4 and J usage is TRBJ1-3, with a weak D call TRBD1 (6 bases). This CDR3 is built from 16 residues. Trimming took 3 bases from V and 0 from J, leaving 13 bases between them. Germline V gene data show CDR1 as SGHNT and CDR2 as YYREEE (reference sequence). The CDR3 loop is CASSWQGTGSGNTIYF. CDR3 coding DNA: TGTGCCAGCAGCTGGCAGGGGACCGGCTCTGGAAACACCATATATTTT.

This sequence joins TRBV7-2 and TRBJ2-5; D ambiguous. This CDR3 contains 16 residues. Looked up from germline, CDR1 is SGHTA and CDR2 is FQGNSA. V shed 2 bases and J shed 1 base, with 14 bases lying between them. CDR3 coding DNA: TGTGCCAGCAGCTTAATGAGTATTAGCATCCAAGAGACCCAGTACTTC. This codes for CASSLMSISIQETQYF.

The chain uses TRBV5-5 and TRBJ2-4, with TRBD1 identical over 9 bases. Germline V gives CDR1 SGHKS, CDR2 YYEKEE (reference sequence). With 2 bases clipped from V and 1 base from J, the junction kept 1 base outside the gene matches. The CDR3 is 15 residues long. CDR3 sequence (DNA): TGTGCCAGCAGCTTTACAGGGGGCGCCAAAAACATTCAGTACTTC. The encoded protein is CASSFTGGAKNIQYF.

V is TRBV30 and J is TRBJ1-4, with 10 bases lining up with TRBD1. The germline V gene has CDR1 GTSNPN and CDR2 SVGIG (reference sequence). CDR3 length: 16 amino acids. With V trimmed by 3 bases and J by 8 bases, 12 bases remained unmatched. CDR3 protein: CAWRGGQGHHQEKLFF. The CDR3, as DNA: TGTGCCTGGAGAGGGGGACAGGGGCATCATCAGGAAAAACTGTTTTTT. The entire variable domain, with the rest obtained from reference TRBV30 and TRBJ1-4, is as follows: SQTIHQWPATLVQPVGSPLSLECTVEGTSNPNLYWYRQAAGRGLQLLFYSVGIGQISSEVPQNLSASRPQDRQFILSSKKLLLSDSGFYLCAWRGGQGHHQEKLFFGSGTQLSVL.

The chain combines TRBV7-3 with TRBJ2-4; D is possibly TRBD1 (6 bases). With 5 bases removed from V and 9 bases from J, the gap between germline ends came to 20 bases. The CDR3 has 15 amino acids. CDR1 is SGHTA, CDR2 FQGTGA, per germline. The CDR3 loop is CASSPTGTSETIQYF. CDR3 DNA sequence: TGTGCCAGCAGCCCGACCGGGACATCTGAGACCATTCAGTACTTC.

This clone was detected only a few times. This chain links TRBV3-1 (or the pseudogene TRBV3-2) with TRBJ2-5, with TRBD2 identical over 7 bases. Trimming removed 4 bases from V and 4 bases from J; junction bases left unmatched: 9. Germline V gives CDR1 LGHDT, CDR2 YNNKEL (reference sequence). This CDR3 has 15 residues. The CDR3 loop reads CASSLRLAGGETQYF. For the CDR3, the DNA is TGTGCCAGCAGCCTCAGACTAGCTGGGGGAGAGACCCAGTACTTC.

This sequence joins TRBV28 and TRBJ2-6, with D unresolved. Germline V gene lookup returns CDR1 MDHEN and CDR2 SYDVKM. This CDR3 comprises 14 residues. V was shortened by 4 bases and J by 0 bases, with 4 bases between the two germline ends. CDR3 protein: CASSSSSGANVLTF. Here the CDR3 DNA reads TGTGCCAGCAGTTCTAGCTCTGGGGCCAACGTCCTGACTTTC.

The V and J genes are TRBV19 and TRBJ2-3; 11 nucleotides line up with TRBD2. Trimming at V came to 6 bases and at J to 4 bases, leaving 6 bases not matched to a gene. Germline CDR1 is LNHDA and CDR2 is SQIVND (reference sequence). This CDR3 has 15 residues. The CDR3 sequence: CASSILLAGADTQYF. The CDR3 nucleotides are TGTGCCAGTAGCATCCTACTAGCGGGAGCAGATACGCAGTATTTT. The full variable domain, with the rest looked up from reference TRBV19 and TRBJ2-3, is DGGITQSPKYLFRKEGQNVTLSCEQNLNHDAMYWYRQDPGQGLRLIYYSQIVNDFQKGDIAEGYSVSREKKESFPLTVTSAQKNPTAFYLCASSILLAGADTQYFGPGTRLTVL.